One T cell receptor beta chain is described in this entry. Its cognate antigen is unknown. These data belong to a study of CD8+ T cells in alopecia areata. Study overall: The drug, tofacitinib, lasted 6 to 18 months, followed by 6 months off drug.

The germline V gene encodes CDR1 MNHEY and CDR2 SVGAGI. The CDR3 extends over 13 amino acids. The germline V and J ends were trimmed by 6 bases and 2 bases, with 10 bases remaining between them. Study results and limitations: Tofacitinib produced a significant decrease in scalp clonality and in expanded CD8+ clones among the top 100.

This sample's treatment: oral pan-JAK inhibitor, 5-10 mg twice daily. Patients with alopecia areata provided lesional scalp punch biopsies as well as peripheral blood. Once RNA had been extracted, it was reverse transcribed into cDNA to act as the sequencing template. Produced via immunoSEQ multiplex PCR; TCRdb's table is partial and in-frame only. In the table there are about 200,000 clones, more than 30% of which are singletons. The chain employs TRBV6-5 and TRBJ1-2; D is perhaps TRBD1 (6 bases). This TCR was sampled from a human donor with alopecia areata. Sequenced material: CD4+ T cells sorted from blood, taken at roughly week 30, from a patient treated with tofacitinib. The CDR3 DNA is TGTGCCAGCAGGGAACAGGGAAACTATGGCTACACCTTC. Translating it yields CASREQGNYGYTF.